This T cell receptor (beta chain) was sequenced in a study of T cell changes during pregnancy in multiple sclerosis. Libraries were prepared by immunoSEQ multiplex PCR; TCRdb keeps only in-frame clonotypes and omits some of them. Counted here are about 32,000 clones, roughly 89% occurring once; the ten biggest clones make up 5.1%. Trimming shortened V by 0 bases and J by 7 bases, and 11 bases separated the two germline ends. This CDR3 is built from 13 residues. Germline-derived CDR1 and CDR2 are SGDLS and YYNGEE. The starting material was CD8+ T cells from peripheral blood mononuclear cells, obtained in the first trimester of pregnancy. The TCR comes from a female donor with multiple sclerosis, enrolled in a pregnancy study. This chain links TRBV9 with TRBJ2-7; D is unclear. The CDR3 DNA sequence: TGTGCCAGCAGCGTAGAAGGTCTGCGGGAGCAGTACTTC. It yields the protein CASSVEGLREQYF. The complete variable domain, with remaining parts taken from reference TRBV9 and TRBJ2-7, reads DSGVTQTPKHLITATGQRVTLRCSPRSGDLSVYWYQQSLDQGLQFLIQYYNGEERAKGNILERFSAQQFPDLHSELNLSSLELGDSALYFCASSVEGLREQYFGPGTRLTVT.